The 30 T cell receptor beta chains given below trace back to one sample, sequenced in a study of shared clonotypes between healthy human individuals. Data came from immunoSEQ multiplex PCR; TCRdb stores just in-frame clones and leaves some out. The sample includes 1.4 million or so clones, approximately 98.5% of them seen just once. The sequenced sample was naive CD4+ T cells sorted from blood. Subset meaning: CD45RA+ positively selected. The source of these receptors is a man aged 30 to 39 in good health.

V is TRBV29-1 and J is TRBJ2-2; TRBD2 matches 13 bases. Germline assignment: CDR1 SQVTM and CDR2 ANQGSEA. This CDR3 has 16 amino acids. Trimming cost V 7 bases and J 4 bases; bases outside gene matches: 9. In DNA, the CDR3 is TGCAGCGCCATACTAGCGGGAGGGCCGGGCACCGGGGAGCTGTTTTTT. It is translated as CSAILAGGPGTGELFF.

The chain links TRBV9 to TRBJ2-3; 9 bases map to TRBD2. Germline lookup yields CDR1 SGDLS and CDR2 YYNGEE. The CDR3 loop spans 17 amino acids. The J segment lost 0 bases and the V segment lost 0 bases, leaving 5 bases of the junction unmatched. In nucleotides, the CDR3 is TGTGCCAGCAGCGTAGGACCTGGACTAGCGAGCACAGATACGCAGTATTTT. Translated, it gives CASSVGPGLASTDTQYF.

The J gene is TRBJ2-3, the V gene TRBV25-1, with 10 nucleotides matching TRBD2. Germline trimming cut 3 bases from V and 1 base from J; bases unmatched to any gene: 4. The CDR3 totals 16 residues. CDR1 and CDR2 from the germline V gene are MGHDK and SYGVNS. The CDR3 DNA reads as TGTGCCAGCAGTGAGTTAGCGGGAGGACGCACAGATACGCAGTATTTT. Translation gives CASSELAGGRTDTQYF.

The chain couples TRBV21-1 to TRBJ2-7; TRBD2, the table's D call, lacks a check against the DNA. TRBV21-1 is assigned pseudogene status. CDR3 length: 15 residues. CDR3 amino acids: CASSKESKGRYEQYF. CDR3 nucleotides: TGTGCCAGCAGCAAAGAAAGCAAAGGGAGGTACGAGCAGTACTTC.

This clone was detected once. The rearrangement links TRBV7-9 to TRBJ2-7, with TRBD2 matching over 10 bases. Trimming removed 1 base from V and 0 bases from J; junction bases left unmatched: 9. CDR1 is SEHNR, CDR2 FQNEAQ, per germline (reference sequence). The CDR3 totals 18 residues. DNA of the CDR3: TGTGCCAGCAGCTTAGAAGCTAGCGGGAGATTAACCTCCTACGAGCAGTACTTC. This translates into CASSLEASGRLTSYEQYF.

This rearrangement joins TRBV6-4 to TRBJ2-2; D call uncertain. The CDR3 totals 15 residues. Trimming cost V 3 bases and J 5 bases, with 13 bases left between them. Germline values: CDR1 MRHNA, CDR2 SNTAGT. The CDR3 DNA reads as TGTGCCAGCAGTGATTCCCCCCTGAGGACCGGGGAGCTGTTTTTT. This codes for CASSDSPLRTGELFF.

The chain has TRBV5-1 and TRBJ2-5; D is unclear. The V gene lost 4 bases and the J gene lost 5 bases, with 18 bases spanning the gap. CDR3 length: 15 residues. Germline V gene sequence: CDR1 SGHRS, CDR2 YFSETQ. CDR3 nucleotide sequence: TGCGCCAGCAGCACGGATACCGCGGCTGGGGAGACCCAGTACTTC. The encoded protein is CASSTDTAAGETQYF.

The sample holds one count of this clone. The CDR3 DNA reads TGTGCCAGCTCACCACCGAACAGGGGCAATCAGCCCCAGCATTTT. Amino acid sequence: CASSPPNRGNQPQHF. The V call is TRBV18, the J call TRBJ1-5; tentative D call: TRBD1 (6 bases). Deletions cut 0 bases from V and 2 bases from J, with 8 bases between. This CDR3 is 15 amino acids long. Germline V lookup: CDR1 KGHSH, CDR2 LQKENI.

The chain recombines TRBV5-4 with TRBJ2-7; D perhaps matches TRBD1 (6 bases). The CDR3 totals 14 residues. V was trimmed by 4 bases and J by 0 bases, leaving 11 bases between them. Germline-derived CDR1 and CDR2 are SGHNT and YYREEE (reference sequence). CDR3 residues: CASSPTGSSYEQYF. CDR3 nucleotides: TGTGCCAGCAGCCCAACAGGGAGCTCCTACGAGCAGTACTTC.

The chain combines TRBV27 with TRBJ2-1, with a possible D match to TRBD2 (5 bases). The CDR3 has 17 amino acids. Germline V gives CDR1 MNHEY, CDR2 SMNVEV (reference sequence). V lost 4 bases and J 5 bases, leaving 21 bases between the germline ends. CDR3 protein: CASSSLRLFRGDNEQFF. The CDR3 coding sequence is TGTGCCAGCAGTTCCCTCCGATTATTCCGGGGAGACAATGAGCAGTTCTTC.

On this clone: This specimen includes other DNA sequences encoding the same CDR3. The rearrangement links TRBV6-5 to TRBJ2-4; D ambiguous. V lost 2 bases, J lost 0 bases, and 5 bases lay in between. Germline lookup yields CDR1 MNHEY and CDR2 SVGAGI. This CDR3 contains 14 residues. The CDR3: CASSYGLAKNIQYF. The CDR3 bases are TGTGCCAGCAGTTACGGTTTAGCCAAAAACATTCAGTACTTC.

This chain links TRBV6-1 with TRBJ2-7; 12 bases fit TRBD2. The germline V gene encodes CDR1 MNHNS and CDR2 SASEGT. The CDR3 contains 14 residues. V was pared by 8 bases and J by 3 bases, with 5 bases of the junction left unmatched. CDR3 sequence reads: CASLRTSGNYEQYF. The CDR3 bases are TGTGCCAGCCTTCGGACTAGCGGGAACTACGAGCAGTACTTC.

The gene calls are TRBV7-9 and TRBJ1-2, with 7 bases matching TRBD1. Germline trimming cut 5 bases from V and 5 bases from J; bases unmatched to any gene: 14. CDR3 length: 16 amino acids. Germline V gene sequence: CDR1 SEHNR, CDR2 FQNEAQ (reference sequence). The CDR3 region is CASSPPGQEGAYGYTF. Here the CDR3 DNA reads TGTGCCAGCAGCCCCCCCGGACAGGAAGGTGCTTATGGCTACACCTTC.

The genes are TRBV19 and TRBJ2-3; D might be TRBD1 (6 bases). Looked up from germline, CDR1 is LNHDA and CDR2 is SQIVND (reference sequence). The V and J ends lost 2 bases and 4 bases respectively, with 13 bases between them. The CDR3 extends over 15 amino acids. This CDR3 reads CASSIRQDLPDTQYF. CDR3 DNA sequence: TGTGCCAGTAGTATACGACAGGATCTCCCAGATACGCAGTATTTT.

The rearrangement joins TRBV6-5 to TRBJ1-2, with 10 nucleotides matching TRBD1. This CDR3 is built from 13 residues. Trimming removed 4 bases from V and 6 bases from J; junction bases left unmatched: 2. Germline V lookup: CDR1 MNHEY, CDR2 SVGAGI. The CDR3 DNA is TGTGCCAGCAGTTTTGGGACAGGGGATGGCTACACCTTC. Translating gives CASSFGTGDGYTF.

The chain recombines TRBV5-1 with TRBJ2-3; either TRBD1 or TRBD2 may supply D (6 bases each). The CDR3 loop spans 14 amino acids. CDR1 is SGHRS and CDR2 is YFSETQ in the germline V gene. The V end lost 4 bases, the J end lost 6 bases, and 15 bases lay between the germline ends. In DNA, the CDR3 is TGCGCCAGCAGCAGGGCAGGGGAGGAGGATACGCAGTATTTT. Residues: CASSRAGEEDTQYF.

The chain is built from TRBV11-2 and TRBJ1-5; D uncertain. Germline values: CDR1 SGHAT, CDR2 FQNNGV. Trimming shortened V by 4 bases and J by 2 bases, and 15 bases separated the two germline ends. The CDR3 consists of 16 residues. CDR3 DNA sequence: TGTGCCAGCAGCTCACTTGTCCGGGGTCGCAATCAGCCCCAGCATTTT. This gives the protein CASSSLVRGRNQPQHF. Drawing the rest from reference TRBV11-2 and TRBJ1-5, the complete variable domain is EAGVAQSPRYKIIEKRQSVAFWCNPISGHATLYWYQQILGQGPKLLIQFQNNGVVDDSQLPKDRFSAERLKGVDSTLKIQPAKLEDSAVYLCASSSLVRGRNQPQHFGDGTRLSIL.

The gene calls are TRBV5-4 and TRBJ2-3; 7 bases line up with TRBD2. The germline CDR1 and CDR2 sequences are SGHNT and YYREEE (reference sequence). The CDR3 length is 15 residues. V gave up 0 bases and J gave up 10 bases; unmatched junction bases: 11. The CDR3 sequence is CASSLGAGASAPQYF. The CDR3 DNA sequence: TGTGCCAGCAGCTTGGGGGCGGGAGCATCCGCTCCGCAGTATTTT. Variable domain in full (rest from reference TRBV5-4 and TRBJ2-3): ETGVTQSPTHLIKTRGQQVTLRCSSQSGHNTVSWYQQALGQGPQFIFQYYREEENGRGNFPPRFSGLQFPNYSSELNVNALELDDSALYLCASSLGAGASAPQYFGPGTRLTVL.

V is TRBV9 and J is TRBJ2-3; D might be TRBD1 (6 bases). Germline CDR1 and CDR2: SGDLS and YYNGEE. The CDR3 covers 14 residues. The V end was cut by 3 bases, the J end by 2 bases, with 10 bases between. CDR3 DNA: TGTGCCAGCAGCGCGGACAGCGCCACAGATACGCAGTATTTT. Translated, it gives CASSADSATDTQYF.

The J gene is TRBJ1-1, the V gene TRBV5-4; 8 bases fit TRBD1. CDR3 length: 14 residues. With 3 bases clipped from V and 1 base from J, the junction kept 2 bases outside the gene matches. Germline CDR1 and CDR2: SGHNT and YYREEE (reference sequence). CDR3 loop: CASSSTGGNTEAFF. Written as DNA, the CDR3 is TGTGCCAGCAGCTCTACAGGGGGGAACACTGAAGCTTTCTTT.

The chain is built from TRBV7-2 and TRBJ2-1; TRBD2 matches at 8 bases. Germline values: CDR1 SGHTA, CDR2 FQGNSA. The V and J ends lost 1 base and 0 bases, in that order; junction bases with no gene match: 2. This CDR3 has 16 residues. The CDR3 is CASSLEAGGSYNEQFF. The CDR3 DNA sequence: TGTGCCAGCAGCTTAGAGGCGGGGGGCTCCTACAATGAGCAGTTCTTC.

The chain couples TRBV5-6 to TRBJ2-7; D gene ambiguous. The ends were cut back, 5 bases at V and 0 bases at J, with 18 bases in the middle. The germline gives CDR1 SGHDT, CDR2 YYEEEE. This CDR3 has 16 residues. The DNA of the CDR3 is TGTGCCAGCAGAAATTTAGCCGGGCCGAGCTCCTACGAGCAGTACTTC. Its protein product is CASRNLAGPSSYEQYF.

Turning to this clone: Within the sample, other DNA sequences also encode this same CDR3. V is TRBV5-1 and J is TRBJ1-1, with D hard to call. The germline V gene encodes CDR1 SGHRS and CDR2 YFSETQ. The CDR3 consists of 13 residues. The V end was cut by 4 bases, the J end by 0 bases, with 7 bases between. This CDR3 reads CASSLDVNTEAFF. CDR3 nucleotide sequence: TGCGCCAGCAGCCTGGATGTGAACACTGAAGCTTTCTTT.

About this clone itself: The same CDR3 arises from other DNA sequences in this sample as well. The chain combines TRBV7-9 with TRBJ2-3; D is tentatively TRBD1 or TRBD2 (6 bases each). Trimming stripped 3 bases from V and 3 bases from J, with 10 bases between. The germline gives CDR1 SEHNR, CDR2 FQNEAQ (reference sequence). The CDR3 extends over 14 amino acids. CDR3 region: CASSLGGRTDTQYF. CDR3 in DNA: TGTGCCAGCAGCTTGGGGGGCAGGACAGATACGCAGTATTTT.

Remarks on this clone: The junction shows a germline mismatch at one end, possibly a read error. The rearrangement uses TRBV7-7 and TRBJ2-1; no reliable D call. The CDR3 is made up of 16 amino acids. Germline CDR1 SSHAT, CDR2 FNYEAQ (reference sequence). The CDR3 DNA follows: TGTGCTAGCAGCCGTACCAGTCCTCCCTTATACAATGAGCAGTTCTTC. Amino acids: CASSRTSPPLYNEQFF.

The gene calls are TRBV7-9 and TRBJ2-3; TRBD2 aligns across 8 bases. The CDR3 has 17 amino acids. V was clipped by 3 bases and J by 6 bases; unmatched bases: 14. Germline values: CDR1 SEHNR, CDR2 FQNEAQ (reference sequence). The CDR3 DNA follows: TGTGCCAGCAGCTTTCCCCCCGGACTAGCCACCCTGGATACGCAGTATTTT. Protein sequence: CASSFPPGLATLDTQYF.

This clone was seen just once. The chain is built from TRBV7-9 and TRBJ2-7; unclear D gene. The CDR3 is made up of 13 amino acids. V was cut by 5 bases and J by 0 bases, with 8 bases left in between. Germline assignment: CDR1 SEHNR and CDR2 FQNEAQ (reference sequence). The CDR3 sequence is CASSVWNSYEQYF. The DNA for the CDR3 is TGTGCCAGCAGCGTATGGAACTCCTACGAGCAGTACTTC.

The chain links TRBV19 to TRBJ2-1; D is tentatively TRBD1 or TRBD2 (5 bases each). Germline lookup yields CDR1 LNHDA and CDR2 SQIVND (reference sequence). Trimming took off 0 bases at V and 13 bases at J, with 16 bases between the two ends. The CDR3 contains 14 residues. CDR3 sequence (DNA): TGTGCCAGTAGTATAGATCCCCGGGGCGGGCCCCAGTTCTTC. It is translated as CASSIDPRGGPQFF.

The chain has TRBV7-2 and TRBJ2-7; no reliable D call. The germline CDR1 and CDR2 sequences are SGHTA and FQGNSA. The ends were cut back, 5 bases at V and 2 bases at J, with 10 bases in the middle. The CDR3 has 13 residues. The chain's CDR3 is CASSPSGTYEQYF. The DNA for the CDR3 is TGTGCCAGCAGCCCCTCTGGGACCTACGAGCAGTACTTC.

DNA of the CDR3: TGTGCCAGCAGTTACTTAGCGGGCGTGGATGAGCAGTTCTTC. Encoded protein: CASSYLAGVDEQFF. J is TRBJ2-1 and V is TRBV6-5; 7 nucleotides match TRBD2. The CDR3 spans 14 residues. J gave up 8 bases and V 1 base, and 5 bases lay outside the gene matches. The germline gives CDR1 MNHEY, CDR2 SVGAGI.